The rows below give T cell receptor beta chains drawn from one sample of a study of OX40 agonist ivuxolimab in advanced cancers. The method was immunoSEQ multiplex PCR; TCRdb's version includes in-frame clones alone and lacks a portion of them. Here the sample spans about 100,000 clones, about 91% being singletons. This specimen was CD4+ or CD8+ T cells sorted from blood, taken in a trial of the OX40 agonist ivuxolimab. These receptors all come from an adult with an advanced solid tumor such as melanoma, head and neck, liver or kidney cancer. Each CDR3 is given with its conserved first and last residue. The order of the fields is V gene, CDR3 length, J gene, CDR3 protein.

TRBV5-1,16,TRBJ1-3,CASSFGQGGSGNTIYF
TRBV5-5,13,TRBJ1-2,CASSFPPGYGYTF
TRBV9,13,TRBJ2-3,CASTADQVNTQYF
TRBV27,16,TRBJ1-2,CASSLTSGGSNYGYTF
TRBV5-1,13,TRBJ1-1,CASSGEALLEAFF
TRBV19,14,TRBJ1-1,CASNELGVRAEAFF
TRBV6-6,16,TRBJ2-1,CASTDPGGARKDEQFF
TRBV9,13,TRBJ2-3,CASSVAYTDTQYF
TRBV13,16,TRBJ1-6,CASSHRQGVYNSPLHF
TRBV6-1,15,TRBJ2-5,CASSGLGQGYGTQYF
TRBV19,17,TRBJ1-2,CASSTTGTGVTNYGYTF
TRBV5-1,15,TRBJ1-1,CASSLGPSTNTEAFF
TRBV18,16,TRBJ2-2,CASSRGTATNTGELFF
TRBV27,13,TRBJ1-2,CASRRDGHYGYTF
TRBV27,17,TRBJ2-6,CASSLQGFYSGANVLTF
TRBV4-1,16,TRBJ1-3,CASSHPSPFSGNTIYF
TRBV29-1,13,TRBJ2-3,CSVSAGGADTQYF
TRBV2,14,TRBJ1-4,CASSPIEAREKLFF
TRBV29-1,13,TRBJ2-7,CSVGGTLLYEQYF
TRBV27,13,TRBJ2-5,CASSFGPWETQYF
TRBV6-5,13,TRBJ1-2,CASSYWDRDGYTF
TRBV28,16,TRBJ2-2,CASSLLGTGFIGELFF
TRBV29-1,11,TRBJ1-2,CSAGQGYGYTF
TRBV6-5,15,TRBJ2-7,CASSTRAGRYYEQYF
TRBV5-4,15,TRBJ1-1,CASSFPAGVNTEAFF
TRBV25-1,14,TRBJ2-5,CASSPLVGRETQYF
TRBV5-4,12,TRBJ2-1,CASSPPSGPFFF
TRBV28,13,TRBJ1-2,CASSSGGAHGYTF
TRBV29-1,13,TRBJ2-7,CSVAKGGAYEQYF
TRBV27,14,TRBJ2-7,CASSGLTGGYEQYF
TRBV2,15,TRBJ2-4,CASSESEFSLNIQYF
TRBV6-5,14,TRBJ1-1,CASTTGLSNTEAFF
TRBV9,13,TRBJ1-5,CASSGTGNQPQHF
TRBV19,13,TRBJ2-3,CASSPVRADTQYF
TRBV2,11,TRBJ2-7,CASKQDYEQYF
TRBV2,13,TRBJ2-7,CASSFPGVYEQYF
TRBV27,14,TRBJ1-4,CASSPNRLNEKLFF
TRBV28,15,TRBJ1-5,CASSSILGAFQPQHF